This T cell receptor (beta chain) was captured in a study of cytomegalovirus exposure and HLA in healthy donors. Whole-study results and caveats: More clonal expansion characterized HLA-associated TCR beta chains than equally common others in a later analysis. Specificity of a few CMV-associated chains for CMV antigens was verified in vitro.

Germline loops: CDR1 LNHDA, CDR2 SQIVND (reference sequence). V trimming: 7 bases; J trimming: 9 bases; junction bases outside the gene matches: 18. CDR3 length: 18 residues. Regarding this clone: Its antigen remains unknown.

It was with 60 Vbeta and 13 Jbeta primers that the PCR ran. The protocol was immunoSEQ multiplex PCR, while the TCRdb copy is restricted to in-frame clones and leaves out a portion. Altogether about 130,000 clones are present, over 70% being singletons, with the ten largest covering around 2.5%. The specimen was PBMCs. The clonotype was recovered from a woman between 55 and 75 years old in good health and CMV-seropositive. The gene calls are TRBV19 and TRBJ2-4, with 13 bases fitting TRBD2. CDR3 in amino acids: CASTTGTSGGAGGGIQYF. In DNA, the CDR3 is TGTGCCAGTACCACGGGAACTAGCGGGGGGGCCGGAGGGGGCATTCAGTACTTC.